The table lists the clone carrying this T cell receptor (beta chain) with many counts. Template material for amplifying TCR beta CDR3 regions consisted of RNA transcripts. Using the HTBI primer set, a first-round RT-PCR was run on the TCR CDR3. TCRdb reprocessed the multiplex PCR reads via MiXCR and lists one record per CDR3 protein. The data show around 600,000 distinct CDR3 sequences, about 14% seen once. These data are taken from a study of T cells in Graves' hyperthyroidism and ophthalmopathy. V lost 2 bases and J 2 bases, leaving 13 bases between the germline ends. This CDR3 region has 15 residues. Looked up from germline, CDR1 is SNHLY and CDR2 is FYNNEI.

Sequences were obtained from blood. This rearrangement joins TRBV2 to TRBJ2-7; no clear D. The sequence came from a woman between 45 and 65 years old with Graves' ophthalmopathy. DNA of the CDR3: TGTGCCAGCAGTGAATGGGGTCCTAACACCTACGAGCAGTACTTC. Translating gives CASSEWGPNTYEQYF.